Included here is one T cell receptor (beta chain) sequence, with context. As yet, its antigen is unknown. This entry is derived from a study of T cell responses to AZD1222 COVID-19 vaccine. The study, taken as a whole, reports: Only 5 or 6 individuals given AZD1222 were seropositive at baseline.

CDR3 length: 14 amino acids. V was shortened by 0 bases and J by 6 bases, with 12 bases between the two germline ends. The germline V gene has CDR1 SGHKS and CDR2 YYEKEE (reference sequence). Pooling was applied to second doses at about 4 or about 12 weeks. The data were produced by immunoSEQ multiplex PCR, yet TCRdb's version contains in-frame clones alone and is incomplete. This table has roughly 180,000 clones, 90% to 95% appearing once. Sequencing used peripheral blood, obtained 28 days after the second AZD1222 dose. The receptor comes from an adult who received the AZD1222 COVID-19 vaccine. This chain joins TRBV5-5 and TRBJ1-1; D gene unclear. CDR3 DNA: TGTGCCAGCAGCTTGGCGGGCAAGAGAGCTGAAGCTTTCTTT. This sequence encodes CASSLAGKRAEAFF. The whole variable domain, remainder taken from reference TRBV5-5 and TRBJ1-1, is DAGVTQSPTHLIKTRGQQVTLRCSPISGHKSVSWYQQVLGQGPQFIFQYYEKEERGRGNFPDRFSARQFPNYSSELNVNALLLGDSALYLCASSLAGKRAEAFFGQGTRLTVV.